This entry describes one T cell receptor (beta chain). Clones were sequenced by immunoSEQ multiplex PCR, and TCRdb holds only the in-frame ones, with some missing. Among fewer than 90,000 clones, around nine tenths were seen once, and the ten largest hold about 9.9%. The record originates from a study of T cell responses to AZD1222 COVID-19 vaccine. The germline V gene encodes CDR1 SEHNR and CDR2 FQNEAQ (reference sequence). The V end lost 4 bases, the J end lost 1 base, and 15 bases lay between the germline ends. There are 16 residues in the CDR3. This sequence joins TRBV7-9 and TRBJ2-3; D could derive from TRBD1 or TRBD2 (5 bases each). Specimen: peripheral blood, collected 28 days after the second AZD1222 dose. This TCR came from an adult who received the AZD1222 COVID-19 vaccine. The CDR3: CASSSGLLGGTDTQYF. In nucleotides, the CDR3 is TGTGCCAGCAGCTCCGGCCTATTGGGGGGCACAGATACGCAGTATTTT.